Sequencing of this T cell receptor (beta chain) was carried out in a study of post-analysis software for immune sequencing data. Unique-molecular-identifier-tagged TCR beta cDNA libraries were used. In TCRdb, the PCR reads were re-called with MiXCR into one record per CDR3 protein. The sample records hundreds of thousands of distinct CDR3 sequences, roughly 45% being singletons. This clonotype was observed once. The source material was blood. This TCR derives from a girl between 5 and 17 years old with multiple sclerosis.

The CDR3 coding sequence is TGTGCCAGTAGTCCCCAAAGGACCGCGTCCTACGAGCAGTACTTC. This codes for CASSPQRTASYEQYF. This sequence joins TRBV19 and TRBJ2-7; D is uncertain. The CDR3 has 15 amino acids. The germline V and J ends were trimmed by 5 bases and 1 base, with 15 bases remaining between them. Germline V gives CDR1 LNHDA, CDR2 SQIVND (reference sequence).